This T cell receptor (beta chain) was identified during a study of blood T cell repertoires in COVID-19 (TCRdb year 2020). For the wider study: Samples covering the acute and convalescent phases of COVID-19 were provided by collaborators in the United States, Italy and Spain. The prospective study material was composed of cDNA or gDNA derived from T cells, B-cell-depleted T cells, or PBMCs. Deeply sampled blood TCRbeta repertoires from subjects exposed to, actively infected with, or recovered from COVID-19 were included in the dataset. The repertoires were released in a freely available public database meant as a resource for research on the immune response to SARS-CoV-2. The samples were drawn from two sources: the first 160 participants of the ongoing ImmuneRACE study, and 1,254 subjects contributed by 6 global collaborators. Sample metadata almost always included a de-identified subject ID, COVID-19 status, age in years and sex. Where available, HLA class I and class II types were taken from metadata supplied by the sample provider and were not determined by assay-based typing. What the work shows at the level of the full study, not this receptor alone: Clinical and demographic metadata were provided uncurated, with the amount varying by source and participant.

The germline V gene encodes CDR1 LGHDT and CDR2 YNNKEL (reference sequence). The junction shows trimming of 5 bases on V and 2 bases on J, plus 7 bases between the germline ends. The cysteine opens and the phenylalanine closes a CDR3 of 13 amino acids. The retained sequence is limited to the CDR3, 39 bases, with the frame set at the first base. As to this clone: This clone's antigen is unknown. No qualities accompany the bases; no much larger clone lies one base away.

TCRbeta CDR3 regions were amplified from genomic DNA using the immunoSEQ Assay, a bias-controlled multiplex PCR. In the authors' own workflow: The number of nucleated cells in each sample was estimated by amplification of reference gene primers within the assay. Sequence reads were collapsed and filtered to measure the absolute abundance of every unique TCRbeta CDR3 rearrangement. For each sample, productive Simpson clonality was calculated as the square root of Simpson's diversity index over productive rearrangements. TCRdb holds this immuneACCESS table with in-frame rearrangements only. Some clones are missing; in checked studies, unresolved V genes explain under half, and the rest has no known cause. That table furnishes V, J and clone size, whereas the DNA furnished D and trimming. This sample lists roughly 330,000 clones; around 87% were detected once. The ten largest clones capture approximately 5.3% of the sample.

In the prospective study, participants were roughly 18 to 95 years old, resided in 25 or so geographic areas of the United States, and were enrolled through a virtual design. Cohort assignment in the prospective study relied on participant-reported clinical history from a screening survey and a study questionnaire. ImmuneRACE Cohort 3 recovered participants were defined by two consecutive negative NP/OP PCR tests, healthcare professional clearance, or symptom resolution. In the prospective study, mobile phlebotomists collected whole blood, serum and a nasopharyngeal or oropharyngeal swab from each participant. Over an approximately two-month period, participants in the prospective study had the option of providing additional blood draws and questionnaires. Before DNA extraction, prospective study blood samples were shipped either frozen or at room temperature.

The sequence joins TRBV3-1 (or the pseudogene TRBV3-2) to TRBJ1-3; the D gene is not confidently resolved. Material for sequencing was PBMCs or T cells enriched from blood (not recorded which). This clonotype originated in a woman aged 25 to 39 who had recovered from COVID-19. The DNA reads TGTGCCAGCAGCGCACGAGCTGGAAACACCATATATTTT. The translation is CASSARAGNTIYF.